The T cell receptor (beta chain) described here comes from a study of OX40 agonist ivuxolimab in advanced cancers. Across the study: Patients received intravenous ivuxolimab every 2 weeks at 0.01 to 10 mg/kg.

The V gene lost 5 bases and the J gene lost 2 bases, with 13 bases spanning the gap. The CDR3 totals 14 residues. The germline V gene has CDR1 SEHNR and CDR2 FQNEAQ (reference sequence). Generated by immunoSEQ multiplex PCR, the TCRdb table keeps only in-frame clones and is missing some. Of about 39,000 clones listed, 90% to 95% were seen once; the top ten hold roughly 21%. The rearrangement uses TRBV7-9 and TRBJ2-7, with a tentative D call TRBD2 (6 bases). The sequences come from CD4+ or CD8+ T cells sorted from blood, collected in a trial of the OX40 agonist ivuxolimab. The origin of this receptor is an adult with an advanced solid tumor such as melanoma, head and neck, liver or kidney cancer. CDR3 amino acids: CASSLSGGAYEQYF. CDR3 DNA sequence: TGTGCCAGCAGCCTCTCCGGGGGAGCCTACGAGCAGTACTTC.